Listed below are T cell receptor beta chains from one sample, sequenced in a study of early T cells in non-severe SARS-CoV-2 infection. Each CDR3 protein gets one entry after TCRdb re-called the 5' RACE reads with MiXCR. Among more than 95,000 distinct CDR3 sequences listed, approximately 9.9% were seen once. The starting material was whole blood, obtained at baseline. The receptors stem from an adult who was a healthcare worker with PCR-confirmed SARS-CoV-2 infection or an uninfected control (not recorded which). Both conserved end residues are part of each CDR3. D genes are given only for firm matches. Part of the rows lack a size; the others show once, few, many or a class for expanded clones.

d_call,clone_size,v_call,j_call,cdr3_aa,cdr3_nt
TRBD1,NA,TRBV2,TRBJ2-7,CASSDWDRGSYEQYF,TGTGCCAGCAGTGATTGGGACAGGGGTTCGTACGAGCAGTACTTC
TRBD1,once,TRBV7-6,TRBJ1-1,CASSLRQGAEAFF,TGTGCCAGCAGCTTAAGACAGGGTGCTGAAGCTTTCTTT
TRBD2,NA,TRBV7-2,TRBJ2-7,CASRSDGGEQYF,TGTGCCAGCAGATCGGACGGGGGGGAGCAGTACTTC
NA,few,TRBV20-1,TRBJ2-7,CSASPTYSYEQYF,TGCAGTGCTAGTCCGACGTACTCCTACGAGCAGTACTTC
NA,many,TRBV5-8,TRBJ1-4,CASSFRTVSLNEKLFF,TGTGCCAGCAGCTTTCGGACTGTTTCTCTTAATGAAAAACTGTTTTTT
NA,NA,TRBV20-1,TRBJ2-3,CSARTTRPEGDTQYF,TGCAGTGCTAGGACGACTCGCCCTGAGGGGGATACGCAGTATTTT
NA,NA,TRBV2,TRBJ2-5,CASSEEETQYF,TGTGCCAGCAGTGAGGAAGAGACCCAGTACTTC
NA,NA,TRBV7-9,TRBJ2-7,CASSLVDGAYEQYF,TGTGCCAGCAGCTTAGTTGACGGGGCCTACGAGCAGTACTTC
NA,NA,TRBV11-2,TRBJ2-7,CASSRHPGDTYEQYF,TGTGCCAGCAGCCGTCACCCCGGGGATACTTACGAGCAGTACTTC
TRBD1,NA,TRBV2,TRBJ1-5,CASRGDSLNQPQHF,TGTGCCAGCAGAGGGGACAGTCTAAATCAGCCCCAGCATTTT
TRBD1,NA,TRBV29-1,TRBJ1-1,CSVGLRGHTEAFF,TGCAGCGTTGGGCTCAGGGGGCACACTGAAGCTTTCTTT
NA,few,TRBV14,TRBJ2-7,CASSQRRAAAYEQYF,TGTGCCAGCAGCCAACGGAGGGCGGCTGCCTACGAGCAGTACTTC